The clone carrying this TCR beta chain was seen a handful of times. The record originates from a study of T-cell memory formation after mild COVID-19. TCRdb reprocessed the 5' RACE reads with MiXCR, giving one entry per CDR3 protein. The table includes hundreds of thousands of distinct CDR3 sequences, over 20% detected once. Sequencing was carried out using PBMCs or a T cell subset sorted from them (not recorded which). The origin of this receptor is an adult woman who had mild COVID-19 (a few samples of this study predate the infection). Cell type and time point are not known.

CDR3 region: CASSPQSGPLAKNIQYF. CDR3 coding DNA: TGTGCCAGCAGTCCGCAGTCGGGTCCTCTGGCCAAAAACATTCAGTACTTC. The chain carries TRBV6-5 and TRBJ2-4; no clear D. Germline lookup yields CDR1 MNHEY and CDR2 SVGAGI. The CDR3 length is 17 residues. V was shortened by 5 bases and J by 1 base, with 18 bases between the two germline ends.